Following are 26 T cell receptor beta chains from one sample sequenced in a study of blood T cells in healthy people across ages. The second PCR ran roughly 7 to 12 cycles with a sample-barcoded 5' primer and J-beta primers. MiXCR, run by TCRdb on the 5' RACE reads, gives a single entry per CDR3 protein. The sample has about 640,000 distinct CDR3 sequences, roughly 58% seen once. Material for sequencing was blood. The receptor source for this set is a man between 60 and 75 years old in good health.

V and J are TRBV7-9 and TRBJ2-4; 12 bases match TRBD2. The tail of the sequence fits TRBJ2-7 better, so the J call may be wrong. Germline V gene sequence: CDR1 SEHNR, CDR2 FQNEAQ (reference sequence). There are 15 residues in the CDR3. As DNA, the CDR3 is TGTGCCAGCAGCCGGCTAGCGGGGGGGAGTCTCGAGCAGTACTTC. This encodes CASSRLAGGSLEQYF.

This CDR3 is CASSYGLGGANVLTF. In nucleotides, the CDR3 is TGTGCCAGCAGTTACGGGCTTGGTGGGGCCAACGTCCTGACTTTC. The rearrangement joins TRBV6-5 to TRBJ2-6; D uncertain. CDR1 is MNHEY and CDR2 is SVGAGI in the germline V gene. Trimming removed 2 bases at V and 3 bases at J, with 8 bases between. CDR3 length: 15 amino acids.

The DNA for the CDR3 is TGTGCCAGCAGCCAAGATAGGGACAGTGGATCACCCCTCCACTTT. Translation gives CASSQDRDSGSPLHF. The chain couples TRBV3-1 to TRBJ1-6, with 7 bases fitting TRBD1. CDR3 length equals 15 residues. Germline V gene lookup returns CDR1 LGHDT and CDR2 YNNKEL (reference sequence). Unmatched junction bases numbered 6, after V lost 0 bases and J lost 10 bases.

The V gene is TRBV12-3 or TRBV12-4, the J gene TRBJ2-1; tentatively, D is TRBD2 (6 bases). The V end lost 2 bases, the J end lost 6 bases, and 17 bases lay between the germline ends. The CDR3 length is 16 residues. CDR3 DNA sequence: TGTGCCAGCAGTTTACAAGCGGGTGCTTTCCCCAATGAGCAGTTCTTC. It translates to CASSLQAGAFPNEQFF.

Only one count was recorded for this clonotype. This sequence joins TRBV20-1 and TRBJ2-1, with TRBD2 identical over 10 bases. In germline, CDR1 is DFQATT, CDR2 SNEGSKA (reference sequence). The CDR3 extends over 14 amino acids. V was pared by 5 bases and J by 5 bases, with 6 bases of the junction left unmatched. In nucleotides, the CDR3 is TGCAGTGCTTCAGCGGGGGGGACGCACAATGAGCAGTTCTTC. Amino acid sequence: CSASAGGTHNEQFF.

A remark on this clonotype: One base away lies a much larger clone, so this may be a sequencing read error. The chain recombines TRBV20-1 with TRBJ2-1; 7 nucleotides match TRBD2. V shed 5 bases and J 3 bases; nucleotides not matched to a gene: 7. Germline V CDR1 and CDR2: DFQATT, SNEGSKA (reference sequence). The CDR3 totals 14 residues. CDR3 bases: TGCAGTGCTGGGGGGGTGCGGCACTACAATGAGCAGTTCTTC. Translating gives CSAGGVRHYNEQFF.

The gene calls are TRBV28 and TRBJ2-3, with D possibly TRBD2 on 6 matching bases. V lost 8 bases and J lost 1, with 13 bases in between. This CDR3 is 14 amino acids long. From germline, CDR1 is MDHEN and CDR2 SYDVKM. CDR3 sequence: CASLEAGRTDTQYF. The CDR3 coding sequence is TGTGCCAGCTTAGAGGCGGGGCGCACAGATACGCAGTATTTT.

V is TRBV29-1 and J is TRBJ2-1; 10 bases fit TRBD1. Looked up from germline, CDR1 is SQVTM and CDR2 is ANQGSEA. V lost 7 bases and J lost 9; bases outside the gene matches: 12. This CDR3 contains 14 residues. The chain's CDR3 is CSALTRTGGSEQFF. CDR3 nucleotide sequence: TGCAGCGCCCTCACTCGGACAGGGGGAAGTGAGCAGTTCTTC.

This clonotype came up a few times. V gene TRBV27 combines with J gene TRBJ2-3; D might be TRBD2 (6 bases). CDR3 length equals 14 residues. V lost 5 bases and J 4 bases, leaving 13 bases between the germline ends. In germline, CDR1 is MNHEY, CDR2 SMNVEV (reference sequence). CDR3 residues: CASSPGTSPDTQYF. CDR3 DNA: TGTGCCAGCAGTCCCGGGACTTCCCCAGATACGCAGTATTTT.

CDR3 in DNA: TGTGCCAGCAGCCAACAGGGGGGATCCTACGAGCAGTACTTC. Encoded protein: CASSQQGGSYEQYF. This rearrangement joins TRBV28 to TRBJ2-7; 8 positions match TRBD1. V was pared by 6 bases and J by 1 base, with 5 bases of the junction left unmatched. Germline loops: CDR1 MDHEN, CDR2 SYDVKM. There are 14 residues in the CDR3.

The chain has TRBV20-1 and TRBJ2-1; D is unresolved. The germline gives CDR1 DFQATT, CDR2 SNEGSKA (reference sequence). The CDR3 length is 16 residues. V lost 1 base and J 5 bases, leaving 18 bases between the germline ends. As DNA, the CDR3 is TGCAGTGCTAGAGGAGGTTTAAGGCTGGTGGACAATGAGCAGTTCTTC. Translation gives CSARGGLRLVDNEQFF.

V is TRBV5-1 and J is TRBJ1-1; 10 bases match TRBD1. V lost 0 bases to trimming and J lost 4 bases; unmatched junction nucleotides: 6. Germline CDR1 reads SGHRS; CDR2 reads YFSETQ. This CDR3 contains 16 residues. CDR3 residues: CASSLAGQGLRTEAFF. The CDR3 DNA sequence: TGCGCCAGCAGCTTGGCGGGACAGGGGCTTCGCACTGAAGCTTTCTTT.

The chain joins TRBV7-9 to TRBJ1-2; 8 positions match TRBD1. The CDR3 is made up of 15 amino acids. Trimming removed 5 bases from V and 4 bases from J; junction bases left unmatched: 9. The germline CDR1 and CDR2 sequences are SEHNR and FQNEAQ (reference sequence). The CDR3 DNA sequence: TGTGCCAGCAGCGGCTCAGGGGGCGGCGTCTATGGCTACACCTTC. It is translated as CASSGSGGGVYGYTF.

V and J are TRBV5-1 and TRBJ2-1; D is ambiguous. Trimming removed 5 bases from V and 6 bases from J, with 9 bases in between. Germline V gene sequence: CDR1 SGHRS, CDR2 YFSETQ. The CDR3 is 12 amino acids. In DNA, the CDR3 is TGCGCCAGCAGTCGCCTTGTCAATGAGCAGTTCTTC. As protein: CASSRLVNEQFF. The entire variable domain, with the rest obtained from reference TRBV5-1 and TRBJ2-1, is as follows: KAGVTQTPRYLIKTRGQQVTLSCSPISGHRSVSWYQQTPGQGLQFLFEYFSETQRNKGNFPGRFSGRQFSNSRSEMNVSTLELGDSALYLCASSRLVNEQFFGPGTRLTVL.

This clonotype has just one count. V gene TRBV2 combines with J gene TRBJ2-5; D gene unclear. V was pared by 2 bases and J by 4 bases, with 14 bases between. Germline V CDR1 and CDR2: SNHLY, FYNNEI. CDR3 length equals 15 residues. DNA for the CDR3: TGTGCCAGCAGTGAACGAATGCAGCGTGGAGAGACCCAGTACTTC. It encodes CASSERMQRGETQYF.

The rearrangement uses TRBV3-1 and TRBJ2-3, with 8 bases that match TRBD2. Germline-derived CDR1 and CDR2 are LGHDT and YNNKEL (reference sequence). The CDR3 totals 17 residues. The V and J ends lost 0 bases and 6 bases, in that order; junction bases with no gene match: 11. The CDR3 protein is CASSQDGRGAGPDTQYF. CDR3 nucleotide sequence: TGTGCCAGCAGCCAAGACGGGAGGGGGGCCGGACCGGATACGCAGTATTTT.

This clonotype was seen more than once but under ten times. J is TRBJ1-6 and V is TRBV6-1; possibly TRBD1 for D (5 bases). V was shortened by 3 bases and J by 2 bases, with 8 bases between the two germline ends. This CDR3 region has 15 residues. Germline CDR1 and CDR2: MNHNS and SASEGT. CDR3 protein: CASSEGGTYNSPLHF. DNA of the CDR3: TGTGCCAGCAGTGAGGGGGGAACCTATAATTCACCCCTCCACTTT.

The chain joins TRBV20-1 to TRBJ2-1, with D perhaps TRBD1 (6 bases). Trimming shortened V by 5 bases and J by 5 bases, and 13 bases separated the two germline ends. The CDR3 length is 13 residues. Germline V gene sequence: CDR1 DFQATT, CDR2 SNEGSKA (reference sequence). CDR3 sequence (DNA): TGCAGTGCTCCAACGGACAGTCACAATGAGCAGTTCTTC. Its protein is CSAPTDSHNEQFF.

The sample holds one count of this clonotype. J is TRBJ1-5 and V is TRBV19, with a weak D call TRBD1 (5 bases). V gave up 7 bases and J gave up 6 bases, with 19 bases separating them. The CDR3 length is 15 residues. Germline values: CDR1 LNHDA, CDR2 SQIVND (reference sequence). CDR3 sequence: CASIRDGTMGQPQHF. CDR3 coding DNA: TGTGCCAGTATTCGGGACGGAACGATGGGTCAGCCCCAGCATTTT.

CDR3: CASSQRTGGATEAFF. The CDR3 DNA reads as TGCGCCAGCAGCCAACGGACAGGGGGCGCAACTGAAGCTTTCTTT. The chain employs TRBV4-1 and TRBJ1-1; 11 bases fit TRBD1. J was trimmed by 5 bases and V by 2 bases; bases with no gene match: 4. This CDR3 is built from 15 residues. Germline CDR1 reads MGHRA; CDR2 reads YSYEKL.

The sample holds one count of this clonotype. The CDR3 coding sequence is TGTGCCATCGGCGGGAACACTGAAGCTTTCTTT. The encoded protein is CAIGGNTEAFF. The V gene is TRBV10-3, the J gene TRBJ1-1; D is uncertain. V was cut by 8 bases and J by 1 base, with 5 bases left in between. This CDR3 is 11 amino acids long. Germline-derived CDR1 and CDR2 are ENHRY and SYGVKD.

The chain links TRBV11-2 to TRBJ2-5; D perhaps matches TRBD1 (6 bases). The J call is uncertain, as TRBJ2-1 better fits the DNA end. Germline assignment: CDR1 SGHAT and CDR2 FQNNGV. This CDR3 has 15 amino acids. CDR3 DNA: TGTGCCAGCAGCTTATATGGGGGCCCTCAAGAGACCCAGTTCTTC. Translated: CASSLYGGPQETQFF.

In its sample, this clonotype was seen a few times. The V gene is TRBV2, the J gene TRBJ1-2; D is undetermined. This CDR3 has 13 amino acids. Trimming removed 0 bases at V and 2 bases at J, with 4 bases between. Germline V gene sequence: CDR1 SNHLY, CDR2 FYNNEI. CDR3 region: CASSEAGNYGYTF. CDR3 nucleotides: TGTGCCAGCAGTGAAGCAGGGAACTATGGCTACACCTTC.

V gene TRBV20-1 combines with J gene TRBJ2-7; D may be TRBD2 (5 bases). V was cut by 3 bases and J by 2 bases, with 11 bases left in between. Germline CDR1 reads DFQATT; CDR2 reads SNEGSKA (reference sequence). The CDR3 length is 13 residues. The CDR3 reads CSASSGIAYEQYF. The CDR3 DNA is TGCAGTGCTAGTTCCGGGATCGCCTACGAGCAGTACTTC.

The chain couples TRBV5-1 to TRBJ2-1; 9 bases match TRBD2. Unmatched junction bases numbered 5, after V lost 1 base and J lost 3 bases. The CDR3 length is 16 residues. In germline, CDR1 is SGHRS, CDR2 YFSETQ. The CDR3 bases are TGCGCCAGCAGCTTGATTGGGACTAGCATCTACAATGAGCAGTTCTTC. It yields the protein CASSLIGTSIYNEQFF.

This chain connects TRBV12-3 or TRBV12-4 to TRBJ1-1; 10 nucleotides match TRBD1. This CDR3 spans 13 amino acids. V shed 6 bases, J shed 7 bases, and the junction held 5 bases outside the gene matches. CDR3 sequence (DNA): TGTGCCAGCAGGGGACAGGGGTTTGTTGAAGCTTTCTTT. This translates into CASRGQGFVEAFF.